The source of this T cell receptor (beta chain) is a study of circulating CD8 cells and anti-PD-1 response in melanoma. The QIAseq Immune Repertoire TCR panel built the libraries from roughly 16 ng of total RNA. MiXCR, run by TCRdb on the reads, gives a single entry per CDR3 protein. The sample contains roughly 890 distinct CDR3 sequences, around 8.7% of which appear only once. Study-wide points: Expanded sorted subsets were checked for tumor reactivity using peptides. DNEG was most diverse; TIGIT repertoires were least diverse. Previously treated and treatment-naive patients were pooled together. Clonotype sharing was highest between DPOS and TIGIT subsets.

Sorting of live CD3+CD8+TCRalphabeta+ cells by PD-1 and/or TIGIT gave four subsets. CDR1 and CDR2 from the germline V gene are SNHLY and FYNNEI. V dropped 7 bases and J dropped 3; count of bases not matched to a gene: 12. The CDR3 consists of 15 residues. Sample share makes this clonotype large (0.1 to 1%). Its target is not known. The chain carries TRBV2 and TRBJ2-7, with TRBD2 identical over 7 bases. The TCR sequence derives from a human donor with melanoma. This specimen was CD8+ T cells from PBMCs, taken at baseline or after one month of anti-PD-1 therapy (not recorded which). Here the CDR3 DNA reads TGTGCCAGCACCCTAAGGGAGGGAGTAGGCTACGAGCAGTACTTC. Its translation is CASTLREGVGYEQYF.